The 12 T cell receptor beta chains given below trace back to one sample, sequenced in a study of blood T cell repertoires in COVID-19. Profiled with immunoSEQ multiplex PCR; TCRdb holds only in-frame clones, not every one. The sample lists approximately 220,000 clones, 80% to 85% seen once, with around 30% in the top ten. The sample taken for sequencing was peripheral blood. Receptor source: a man aged 40-49 years with acute or convalescent COVID-19.

In nucleotides, the CDR3 is TGTGCCAGCAGTTACTCCAGGGGGAACACTGAAGCTTTCTTT. This encodes CASSYSRGNTEAFF. This chain links TRBV6-5 with TRBJ1-1; D is possibly TRBD1 (6 bases). Looked up from germline, CDR1 is MNHEY and CDR2 is SVGAGI. V lost 0 bases and J lost 1, with 6 bases in between. The CDR3 is 14 residues long.

The V and J genes are TRBV7-8 and TRBJ2-1, with D tentatively TRBD2 (5 bases). Germline CDR1 reads SGHVS; CDR2 reads FQNEAQ. CDR3 length: 13 residues. Deletions cut 5 bases from V and 8 bases from J, with 13 bases between. As DNA, the CDR3 is TGTGCCAGCAGCGCCGGGATTCTGGATGAGCAGTTCTTC. Its translation: CASSAGILDEQFF.

The chain links TRBV5-6 to TRBJ1-1; 7 bases are a match to TRBD1. The CDR3 has 17 amino acids. V lost 1 base to trimming and J lost 3 bases; unmatched junction nucleotides: 12. Germline CDR1 SGHDT, CDR2 YYEEEE. The CDR3 DNA is TGTGCCAGCAGCTTGAGACAGGGAGGTGAGGTGGACACTGAAGCTTTCTTT. As protein: CASSLRQGGEVDTEAFF. Full variable domain (rest looked up from reference TRBV5-6 and TRBJ1-1): DAGVTQSPTHLIKTRGQQVTLRCSPKSGHDTVSWYQQALGQGPQFIFQYYEEEERQRGNFPDRFSGHQFPNYSSELNVNALLLGDSALYLCASSLRQGGEVDTEAFFGQGTRLTVV.

This clone was counted between two and nine times. The V gene is TRBV3-1 (or the pseudogene TRBV3-2), the J gene TRBJ2-7; perhaps TRBD2 as D (6 bases). Per the germline V gene, CDR1 is LGHDT and CDR2 is YNNKEL (reference sequence). V dropped 5 bases and J dropped 4 bases, with 15 bases sitting between them. The CDR3 extends over 14 amino acids. As DNA, the CDR3 is TGTGCCAGCAGCGAATCTAGCGCAGCTTACGAGCAGTACTTC. Encoded protein: CASSESSAAYEQYF.

V gene TRBV6-2 or TRBV6-3 combines with J gene TRBJ2-1, with 8 positions matching TRBD2. Germline V gene sequence: CDR1 MNHEY, CDR2 SVGEGT. V shed 2 bases and J 0 bases; nucleotides not matched to a gene: 12. This CDR3 region has 19 residues. The CDR3 region has the DNA TGTGCCAGCAGTTACGATGCGGGAGGCCGATTTAGCTCCTACAATGAGCAGTTCTTC. Translation gives CASSYDAGGRFSSYNEQFF.

This chain links TRBV4-2 with TRBJ2-1; no clear D gene. V was shortened by 1 base and J by 0 bases, with 13 bases between the two germline ends. The germline V gene has CDR1 LGHNA and CDR2 YNFKEQ. CDR3 length: 17 amino acids. This chain's CDR3 is CASSQGAYPSSYNEQFF. CDR3 coding DNA: TGTGCCAGCAGCCAAGGAGCGTACCCGAGCTCCTACAATGAGCAGTTCTTC.

The J gene is TRBJ1-2, the V gene TRBV5-1, with 8 bases lining up with TRBD1. The CDR3 contains 13 residues. Germline lookup yields CDR1 SGHRS and CDR2 YFSETQ. The V segment lost 1 base and the J segment 6 bases; nucleotides outside the gene matches: 2. CDR3 nucleotide sequence: TGCGCCAGCAGCTTGTTGACAGGGGATGGCTACACCTTC. As protein: CASSLLTGDGYTF.

This chain joins TRBV6-5 and TRBJ1-5, with a tentative D call TRBD1 (5 bases). The CDR3 runs 13 residues. The V and J ends lost 2 bases and 7 bases respectively, with 9 bases between them. The germline V gene encodes CDR1 MNHEY and CDR2 SVGAGI. The CDR3 loop is CASSYDRGQPQHF. The CDR3, as DNA: TGTGCCAGCAGTTACGATCGGGGGCAGCCCCAGCATTTT.

This clone was observed a single time. The chain is built from TRBV12-3 or TRBV12-4 and TRBJ1-4; D is uncertain. The CDR3 has 12 amino acids. With 2 bases removed from V and 7 bases from J, the gap between germline ends came to 5 bases. The CDR3 coding sequence is TGTGCCAGCAGTTTATCAGGTGAAAAACTGTTTTTT. Translation: CASSLSGEKLFF.

V and J are TRBV3-1 (or the pseudogene TRBV3-2) and TRBJ1-1; no clear D. V dropped 3 bases and J dropped 4 bases, with 9 bases sitting between them. In germline, CDR1 is LGHDT, CDR2 YNNKEL (reference sequence). This CDR3 has 13 amino acids. CDR3 DNA sequence: TGTGCCAGCAGCCATCTCTCAGGCACTGAAGCTTTCTTT. Translated, it gives CASSHLSGTEAFF.

The CDR3 is CASSLGSRDSSGNTIYF. The CDR3 DNA follows: TGCGCCAGCAGCTTGGGTTCTCGGGACTCCTCTGGAAACACCATATATTTT. J is TRBJ1-3 and V is TRBV5-1; the D gene is possibly TRBD1 (5 bases). Trimming left V 0 bases short and J 0 bases short, with 13 bases between. There are 17 residues in the CDR3. Germline CDR1 reads SGHRS; CDR2 reads YFSETQ.

CDR3 sequence (DNA): TGCGCCAGCAGCTTGGAGCACTCTGGAAACACCATATATTTT. It translates to CASSLEHSGNTIYF. The V gene is TRBV5-1, the J gene TRBJ1-3; D call uncertain. CDR1 SGHRS and CDR2 YFSETQ come from the germline V gene. V lost 0 bases and J 0 bases, leaving 4 bases between the germline ends. The CDR3 covers 14 residues.